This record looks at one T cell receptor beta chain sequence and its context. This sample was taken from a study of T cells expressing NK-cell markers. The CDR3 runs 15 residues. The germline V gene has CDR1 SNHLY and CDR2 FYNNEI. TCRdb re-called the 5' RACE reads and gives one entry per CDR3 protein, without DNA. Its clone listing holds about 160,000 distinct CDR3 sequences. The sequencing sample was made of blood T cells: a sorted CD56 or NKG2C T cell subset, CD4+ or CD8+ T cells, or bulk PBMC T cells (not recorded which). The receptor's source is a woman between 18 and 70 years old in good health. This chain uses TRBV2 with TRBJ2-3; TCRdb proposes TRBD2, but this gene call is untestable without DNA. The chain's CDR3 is CASSEDGRGTDTQYF.